This TCR beta chain came from a study of cytomegalovirus exposure and HLA in healthy donors. Study overall: Some 77 million unique TCRs from HLA-typed donors were held in an early release of data. Overall study findings and caveats: Further analysis, carried out later, found HLA-associated TCR beta chains more clonally expanded than equally common other chains. CMV serostatus alone was available as immune exposure information.

Samples came from healthy bone marrow donors. A word on this clone: The antigen remains undetermined.

Amplification used 60 Vbeta primers and 13 Jbeta primers. Using immunoSEQ multiplex PCR, the repertoire was profiled, and TCRdb retains in-frame clones only, with some absent. Among over 65,000 clones listed, approximately 71% were seen once. This CDR3 contains 18 residues. Per the germline V gene, CDR1 is LNHDA and CDR2 is SQIVND (reference sequence). The junction had 10 bases not matched to a gene; V was cut back by 7 bases and J by 2 bases. This receptor was obtained from a man in his 60s in good health and CMV-seropositive. The sequencing sample was made of PBMCs. V and J are TRBV19 and TRBJ2-3, with 15 bases lining up with TRBD2. CDR3 coding DNA: TGTGCCAGTATCTTAGTAGGGACTAGCGGGAGGAACACAGATACGCAGTATTTT. It specifies CASILVGTSGRNTDTQYF.